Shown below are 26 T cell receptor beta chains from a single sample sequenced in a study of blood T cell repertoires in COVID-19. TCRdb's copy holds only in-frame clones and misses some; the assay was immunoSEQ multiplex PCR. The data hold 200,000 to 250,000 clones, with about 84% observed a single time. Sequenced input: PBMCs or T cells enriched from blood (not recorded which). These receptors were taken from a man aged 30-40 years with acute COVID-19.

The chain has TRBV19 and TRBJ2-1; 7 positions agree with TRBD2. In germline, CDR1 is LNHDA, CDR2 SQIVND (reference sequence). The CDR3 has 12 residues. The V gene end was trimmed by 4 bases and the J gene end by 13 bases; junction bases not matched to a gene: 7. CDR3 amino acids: CASSKLRGRQFF. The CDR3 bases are TGTGCCAGTAGTAAACTGCGGGGGAGACAGTTCTTC. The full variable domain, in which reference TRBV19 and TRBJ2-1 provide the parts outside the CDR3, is DGGITQSPKYLFRKEGQNVTLSCEQNLNHDAMYWYRQDPGQGLRLIYYSQIVNDFQKGDIAEGYSVSREKKESFPLTVTSAQKNPTAFYLCASSKLRGRQFFGPGTRLTVL.

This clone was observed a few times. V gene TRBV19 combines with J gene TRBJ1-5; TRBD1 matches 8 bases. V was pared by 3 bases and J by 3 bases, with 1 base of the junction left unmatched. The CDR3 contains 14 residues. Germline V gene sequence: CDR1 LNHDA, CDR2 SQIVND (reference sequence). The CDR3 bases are TGTGCCAGTAGTATGGACAGGGTCAATCAGCCCCAGCATTTT. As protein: CASSMDRVNQPQHF.

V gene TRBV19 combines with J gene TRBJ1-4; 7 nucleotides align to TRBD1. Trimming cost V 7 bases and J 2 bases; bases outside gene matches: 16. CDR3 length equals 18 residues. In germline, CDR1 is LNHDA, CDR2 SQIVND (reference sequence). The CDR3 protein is CASNPLSPGQKTNEKLFF. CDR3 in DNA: TGTGCCAGTAATCCACTATCACCGGGACAGAAGACTAATGAAAAACTGTTTTTT.

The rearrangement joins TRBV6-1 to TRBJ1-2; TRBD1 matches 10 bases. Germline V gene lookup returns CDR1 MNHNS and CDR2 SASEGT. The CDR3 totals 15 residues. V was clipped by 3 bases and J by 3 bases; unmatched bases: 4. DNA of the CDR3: TGTGCCAGCAGTGAGCCGGGACAGGGGCACTATGGCTACACCTTC. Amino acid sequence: CASSEPGQGHYGYTF.

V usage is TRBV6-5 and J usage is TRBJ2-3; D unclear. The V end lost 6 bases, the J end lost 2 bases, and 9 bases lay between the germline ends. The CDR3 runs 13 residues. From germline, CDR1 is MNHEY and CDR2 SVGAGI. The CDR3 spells CASSPYYTDTQYF. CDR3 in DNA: TGTGCCAGCAGCCCATACTACACAGATACGCAGTATTTT.

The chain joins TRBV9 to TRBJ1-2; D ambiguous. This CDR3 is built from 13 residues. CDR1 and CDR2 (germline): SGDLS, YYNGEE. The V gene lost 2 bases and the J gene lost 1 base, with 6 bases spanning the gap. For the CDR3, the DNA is TGTGCCAGCAGCGTCAGGATTAACTATGGCTACACCTTC. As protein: CASSVRINYGYTF.

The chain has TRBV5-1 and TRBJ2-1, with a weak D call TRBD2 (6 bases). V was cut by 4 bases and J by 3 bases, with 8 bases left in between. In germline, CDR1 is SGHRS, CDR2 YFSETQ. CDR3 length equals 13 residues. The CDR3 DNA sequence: TGCGCCAGCAGCGGGACTCTCTACAATGAGCAGTTCTTC. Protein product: CASSGTLYNEQFF.

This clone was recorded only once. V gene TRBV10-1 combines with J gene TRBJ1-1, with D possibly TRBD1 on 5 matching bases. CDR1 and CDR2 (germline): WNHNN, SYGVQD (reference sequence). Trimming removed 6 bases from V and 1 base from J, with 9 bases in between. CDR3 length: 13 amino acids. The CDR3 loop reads CASSKDKNTEAFF. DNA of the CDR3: TGCGCCAGCAGCAAGGACAAGAACACTGAAGCTTTCTTT.

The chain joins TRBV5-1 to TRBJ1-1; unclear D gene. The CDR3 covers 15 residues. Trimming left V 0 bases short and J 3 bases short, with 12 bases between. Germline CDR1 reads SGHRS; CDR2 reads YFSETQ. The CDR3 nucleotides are TGCGCCAGCAGCTTGGCTCACACAGCGGACACTGAAGCTTTCTTT. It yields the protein CASSLAHTADTEAFF.

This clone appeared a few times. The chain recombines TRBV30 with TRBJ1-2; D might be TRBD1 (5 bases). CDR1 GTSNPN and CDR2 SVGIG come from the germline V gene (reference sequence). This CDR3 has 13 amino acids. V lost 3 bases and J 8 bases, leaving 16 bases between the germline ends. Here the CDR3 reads CAWRIRGGEGYTF. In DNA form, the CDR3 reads TGTGCCTGGAGGATTCGGGGGGGAGAAGGCTACACCTTC.

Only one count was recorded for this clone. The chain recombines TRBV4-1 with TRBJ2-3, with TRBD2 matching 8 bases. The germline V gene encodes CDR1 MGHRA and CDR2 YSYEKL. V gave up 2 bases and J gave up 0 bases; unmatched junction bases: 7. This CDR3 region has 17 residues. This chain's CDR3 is CASSQPRSGGSTDTQYF. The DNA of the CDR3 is TGCGCCAGCAGCCAACCGCGGAGCGGGGGAAGCACAGATACGCAGTATTTT.

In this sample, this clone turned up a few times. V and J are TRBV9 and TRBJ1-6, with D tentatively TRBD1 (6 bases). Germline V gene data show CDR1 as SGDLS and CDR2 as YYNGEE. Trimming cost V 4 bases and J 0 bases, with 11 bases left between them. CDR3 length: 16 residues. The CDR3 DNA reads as TGTGCCAGCAGCCGCGGACAGAGCTCCTATAATTCACCCCTCCACTTT. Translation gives CASSRGQSSYNSPLHF.

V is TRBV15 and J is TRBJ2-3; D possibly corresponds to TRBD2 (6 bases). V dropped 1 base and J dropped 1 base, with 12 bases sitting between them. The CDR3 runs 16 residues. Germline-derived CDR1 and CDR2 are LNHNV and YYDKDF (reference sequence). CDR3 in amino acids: CATSRGMTGGTDTQYF. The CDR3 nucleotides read TGTGCCACCAGCAGAGGGATGACGGGGGGCACAGATACGCAGTATTTT.

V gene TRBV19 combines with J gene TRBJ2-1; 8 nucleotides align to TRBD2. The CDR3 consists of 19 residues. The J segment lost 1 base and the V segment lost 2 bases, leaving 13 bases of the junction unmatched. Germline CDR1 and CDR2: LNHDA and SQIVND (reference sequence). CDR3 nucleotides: TGTGCCAGTAGTATAAGGCGCGCGGCTAGCGGGCGATCCTACAATGAGCAGTTCTTC. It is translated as CASSIRRAASGRSYNEQFF.

The DNA of the CDR3 is TGTGCCAGCAGAGGTAAGCGATTAACAGGGGCCAACGTCCTGACTTTC. Translating gives CASRGKRLTGANVLTF. V is TRBV11-2 and J is TRBJ2-6; the D is unclear. The germline gives CDR1 SGHAT, CDR2 FQNNGV. This CDR3 region has 16 residues. The germline V and J ends were trimmed by 6 bases and 4 bases, with 16 bases remaining between them. The complete variable domain, with remaining parts taken from reference TRBV11-2 and TRBJ2-6, reads EAGVAQSPRYKIIEKRQSVAFWCNPISGHATLYWYQQILGQGPKLLIQFQNNGVVDDSQLPKDRFSAERLKGVDSTLKIQPAKLEDSAVYLCASRGKRLTGANVLTFGAGSRLTVL.

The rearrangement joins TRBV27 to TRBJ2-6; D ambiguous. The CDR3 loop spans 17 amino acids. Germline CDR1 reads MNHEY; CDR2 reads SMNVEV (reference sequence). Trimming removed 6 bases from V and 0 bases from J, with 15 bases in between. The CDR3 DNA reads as TGTGCCAGCAGCTTCCTGCCCCTTAGCTCTGGGGCCAACGTCCTGACTTTC. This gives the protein CASSFLPLSSGANVLTF.

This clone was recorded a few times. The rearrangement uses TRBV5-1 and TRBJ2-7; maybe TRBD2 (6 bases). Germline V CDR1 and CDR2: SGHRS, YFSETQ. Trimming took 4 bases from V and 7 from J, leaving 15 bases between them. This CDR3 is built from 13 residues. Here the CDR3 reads CASSRRAEGEQYF. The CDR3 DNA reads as TGCGCCAGCAGCCGAAGAGCGGAGGGGGAGCAGTACTTC.

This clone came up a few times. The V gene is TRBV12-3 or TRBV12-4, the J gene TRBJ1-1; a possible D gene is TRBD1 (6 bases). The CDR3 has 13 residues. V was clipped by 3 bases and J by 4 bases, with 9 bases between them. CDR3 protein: CASSLSGVTEAFF. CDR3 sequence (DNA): TGTGCCAGCAGTTTGTCAGGGGTCACTGAAGCTTTCTTT.

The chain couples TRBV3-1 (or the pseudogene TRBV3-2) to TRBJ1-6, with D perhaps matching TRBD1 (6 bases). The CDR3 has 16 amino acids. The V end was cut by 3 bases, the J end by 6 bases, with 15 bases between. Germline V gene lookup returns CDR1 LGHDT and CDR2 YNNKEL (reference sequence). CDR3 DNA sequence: TGTGCCAGCAGCCATCGGGACACAAACTTTAATTCACCCCTCCACTTT. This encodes CASSHRDTNFNSPLHF.

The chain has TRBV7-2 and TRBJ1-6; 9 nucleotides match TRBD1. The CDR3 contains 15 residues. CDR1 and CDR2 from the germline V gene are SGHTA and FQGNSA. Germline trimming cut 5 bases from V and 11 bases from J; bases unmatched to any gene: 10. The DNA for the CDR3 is TGTGCCAGCAGCCCTGGGGACAGGGCCGCGACACCCCTCCACTTT. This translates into CASSPGDRAATPLHF.

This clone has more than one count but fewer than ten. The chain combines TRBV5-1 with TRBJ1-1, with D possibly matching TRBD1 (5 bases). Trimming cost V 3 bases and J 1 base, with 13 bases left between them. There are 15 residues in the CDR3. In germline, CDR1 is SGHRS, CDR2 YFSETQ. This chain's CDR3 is CASSSHLTGNTEAFF. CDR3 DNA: TGCGCCAGCAGCTCACATTTAACAGGGAACACTGAAGCTTTCTTT.

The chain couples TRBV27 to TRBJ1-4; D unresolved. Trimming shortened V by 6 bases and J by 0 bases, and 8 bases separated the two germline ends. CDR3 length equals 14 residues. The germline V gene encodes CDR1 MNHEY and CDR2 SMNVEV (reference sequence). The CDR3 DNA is TGTGCCAGCAGGGAAGGAGCAACTAATGAAAAACTGTTTTTT. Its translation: CASREGATNEKLFF.

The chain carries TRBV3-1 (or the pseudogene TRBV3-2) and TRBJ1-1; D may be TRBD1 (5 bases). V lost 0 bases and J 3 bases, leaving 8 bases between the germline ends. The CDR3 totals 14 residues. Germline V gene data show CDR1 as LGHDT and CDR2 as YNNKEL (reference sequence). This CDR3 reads CASSQDAGYTEAFF. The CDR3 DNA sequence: TGTGCCAGCAGCCAAGATGCAGGGTACACTGAAGCTTTCTTT.

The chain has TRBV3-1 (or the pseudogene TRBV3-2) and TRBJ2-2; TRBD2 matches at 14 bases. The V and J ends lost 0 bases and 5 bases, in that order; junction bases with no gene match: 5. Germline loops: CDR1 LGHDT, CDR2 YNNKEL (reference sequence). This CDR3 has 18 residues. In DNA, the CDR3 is TGTGCCAGCAGCCAAGATCGACTAGCGGGGGGGCGAACCGGGGAGCTGTTTTTT. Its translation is CASSQDRLAGGRTGELFF.

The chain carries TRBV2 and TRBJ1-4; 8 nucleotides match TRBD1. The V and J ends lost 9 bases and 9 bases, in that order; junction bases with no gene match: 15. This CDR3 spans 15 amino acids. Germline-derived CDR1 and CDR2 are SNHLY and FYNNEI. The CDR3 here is CASFRLDRDRKKLFF. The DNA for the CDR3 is TGTGCCAGTTTTAGGCTGGACAGGGATAGGAAAAAACTGTTTTTT.

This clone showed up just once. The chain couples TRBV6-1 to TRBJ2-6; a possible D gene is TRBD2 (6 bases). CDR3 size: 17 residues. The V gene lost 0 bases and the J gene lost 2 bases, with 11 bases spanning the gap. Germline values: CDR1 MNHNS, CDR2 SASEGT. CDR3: CASSEALRGTGANVLTF. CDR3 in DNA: TGTGCCAGCAGTGAAGCGCTTCGGGGGACTGGGGCCAACGTCCTGACTTTC.